The present entry profiles one T cell receptor (beta chain) with its context. Its antigen is unidentified. CD45RO-negative, CCR7-selected cells formed the naive CD8 fraction, which excluded terminally differentiated effector memory CD45RA+ cells. The study enrolled healthy HIV-negative adults without recent acute infections or vaccinations as donors. V lost 4 bases to trimming and J lost 0 bases; unmatched junction nucleotides: 9. The CDR3 loop spans 16 amino acids. Germline CDR1 is SQVTM and CDR2 is ANQGSEA. Using immunoSEQ multiplex PCR, the repertoire was profiled, and TCRdb retains in-frame clones only, with some absent. The table lists some 2.1 million clones, 85% to 95% of them singletons, with around 1.8% in the top ten. The entry originates in a study of shared clonotypes between healthy human individuals. Whole-study findings and limits: The study generally estimated greater richness for naive than memory subsets. Clonotype sharing across four donors was observed for about 5.5% of naive CD4 clonotypes.

Material for sequencing was naive CD8+ T cells from PBMCs. The source of this sequence is a man aged 18 to 29 in good health. Some clones in this sample may be carry-over from other donors' samples. This chain joins TRBV29-1 and TRBJ2-1; 7 positions agree with TRBD2. The CDR3 reads CSVVPPTSSSYNEQFF. The CDR3 DNA follows: TGCAGCGTTGTTCCGCCGACTAGCAGCTCCTACAATGAGCAGTTCTTC.